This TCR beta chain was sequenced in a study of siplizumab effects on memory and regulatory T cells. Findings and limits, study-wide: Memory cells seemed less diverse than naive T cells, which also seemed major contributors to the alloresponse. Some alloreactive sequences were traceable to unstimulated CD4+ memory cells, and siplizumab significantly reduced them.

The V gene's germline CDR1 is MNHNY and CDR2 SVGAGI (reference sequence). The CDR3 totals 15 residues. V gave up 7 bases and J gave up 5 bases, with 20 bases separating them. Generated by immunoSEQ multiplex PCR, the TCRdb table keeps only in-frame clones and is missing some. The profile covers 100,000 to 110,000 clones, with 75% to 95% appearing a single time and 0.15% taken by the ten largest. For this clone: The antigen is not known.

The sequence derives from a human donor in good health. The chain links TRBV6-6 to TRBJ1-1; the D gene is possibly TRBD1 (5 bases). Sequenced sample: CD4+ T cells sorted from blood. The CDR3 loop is CASKVQTVRETEAFF. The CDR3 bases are TGTGCCAGCAAAGTACAGACAGTCCGCGAGACTGAAGCTTTCTTT.